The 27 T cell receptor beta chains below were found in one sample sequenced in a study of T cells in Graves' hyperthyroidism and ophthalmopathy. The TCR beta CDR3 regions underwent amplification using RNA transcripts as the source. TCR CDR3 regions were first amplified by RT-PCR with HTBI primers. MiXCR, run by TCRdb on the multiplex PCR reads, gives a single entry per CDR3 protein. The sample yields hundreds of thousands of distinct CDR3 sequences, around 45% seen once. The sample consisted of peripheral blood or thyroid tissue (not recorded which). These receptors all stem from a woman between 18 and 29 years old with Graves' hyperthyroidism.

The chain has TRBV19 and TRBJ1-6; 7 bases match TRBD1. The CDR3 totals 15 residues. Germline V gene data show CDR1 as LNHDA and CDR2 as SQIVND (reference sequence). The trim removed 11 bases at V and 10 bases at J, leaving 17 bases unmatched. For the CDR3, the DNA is TGTGCCTGTTGGAAGGGAGGGGGCGCGGGGTCACCCCTCCACTTT. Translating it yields CACWKGGGAGSPLHF.

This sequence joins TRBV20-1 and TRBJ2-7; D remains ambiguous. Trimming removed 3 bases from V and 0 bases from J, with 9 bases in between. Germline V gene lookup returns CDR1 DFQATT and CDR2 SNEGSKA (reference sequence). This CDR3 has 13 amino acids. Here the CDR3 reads CSASPLLSYEQYF. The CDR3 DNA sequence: TGCAGTGCTAGTCCCCTCCTCTCCTACGAGCAGTACTTC.

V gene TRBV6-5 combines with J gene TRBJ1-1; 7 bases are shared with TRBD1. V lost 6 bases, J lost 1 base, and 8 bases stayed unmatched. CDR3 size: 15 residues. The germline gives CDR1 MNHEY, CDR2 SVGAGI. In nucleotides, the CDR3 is TGTGCCAGCAGCTTATACAGGGGAGAGAACACTGAAGCTTTCTTT. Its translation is CASSLYRGENTEAFF.

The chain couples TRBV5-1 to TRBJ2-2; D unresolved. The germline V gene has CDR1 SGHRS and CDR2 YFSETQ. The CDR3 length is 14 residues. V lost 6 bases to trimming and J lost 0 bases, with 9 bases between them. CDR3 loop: CASNTDTNTGELFF. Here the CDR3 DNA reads TGCGCCAGCAATACCGACACGAACACCGGGGAGCTGTTTTTT.

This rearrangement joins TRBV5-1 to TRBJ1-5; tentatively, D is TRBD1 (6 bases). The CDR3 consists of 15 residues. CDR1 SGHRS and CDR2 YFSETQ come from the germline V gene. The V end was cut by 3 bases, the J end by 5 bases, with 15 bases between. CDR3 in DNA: TGCGCCAGCAGCTGGACCCGGGACAACCATCAGCCCCAGCATTTT. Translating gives CASSWTRDNHQPQHF. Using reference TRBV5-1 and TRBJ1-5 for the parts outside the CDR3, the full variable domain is KAGVTQTPRYLIKTRGQQVTLSCSPISGHRSVSWYQQTPGQGLQFLFEYFSETQRNKGNFPGRFSGRQFSNSRSEMNVSTLELGDSALYLCASSWTRDNHQPQHFGDGTRLSIL.

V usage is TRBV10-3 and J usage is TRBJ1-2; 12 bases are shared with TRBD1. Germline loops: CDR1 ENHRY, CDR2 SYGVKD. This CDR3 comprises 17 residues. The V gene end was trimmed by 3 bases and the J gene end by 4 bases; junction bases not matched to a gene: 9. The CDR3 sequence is CAISEGDRGRTLYGYTF. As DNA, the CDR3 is TGTGCCATCAGTGAAGGGGACAGGGGGCGCACTCTCTATGGCTACACCTTC.

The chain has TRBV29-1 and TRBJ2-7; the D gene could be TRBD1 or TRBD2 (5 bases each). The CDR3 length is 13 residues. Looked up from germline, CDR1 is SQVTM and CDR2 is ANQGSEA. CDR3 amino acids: CRPGPSPTDEQYF. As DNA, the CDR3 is TGCAGACCGGGACCATCGCCGACCGACGAGCAGTACTTC.

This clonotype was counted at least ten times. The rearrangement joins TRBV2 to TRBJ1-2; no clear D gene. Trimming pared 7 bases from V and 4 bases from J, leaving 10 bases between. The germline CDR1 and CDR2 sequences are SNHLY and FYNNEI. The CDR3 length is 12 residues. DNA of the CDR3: TGTGCCAGCACTCCTGGCGGCTATGGCTACACCTTC. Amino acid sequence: CASTPGGYGYTF.

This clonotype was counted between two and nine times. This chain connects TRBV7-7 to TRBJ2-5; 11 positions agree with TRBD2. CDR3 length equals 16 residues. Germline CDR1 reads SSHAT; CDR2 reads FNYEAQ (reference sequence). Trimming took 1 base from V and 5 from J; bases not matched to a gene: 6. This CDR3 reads CASSLDLAGGFETQYF. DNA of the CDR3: TGTGCCAGCAGCTTAGACCTAGCGGGAGGATTTGAGACCCAGTACTTC.

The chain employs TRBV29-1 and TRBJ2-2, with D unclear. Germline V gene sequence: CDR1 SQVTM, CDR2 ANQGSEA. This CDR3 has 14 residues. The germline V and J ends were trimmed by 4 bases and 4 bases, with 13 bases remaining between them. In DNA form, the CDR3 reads TGCAGCGTTGTTAGGTCAGACCTCACCGGGGAGCTGTTTTTT. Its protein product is CSVVRSDLTGELFF.

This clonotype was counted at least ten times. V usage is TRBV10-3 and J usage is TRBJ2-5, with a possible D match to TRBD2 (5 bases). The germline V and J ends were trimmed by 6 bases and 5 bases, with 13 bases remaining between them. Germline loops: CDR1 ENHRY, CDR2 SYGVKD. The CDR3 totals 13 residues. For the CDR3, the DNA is TGTGCCATCAGGGAAATAGAGCGGGAGACCCAGTACTTC. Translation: CAIREIERETQYF.

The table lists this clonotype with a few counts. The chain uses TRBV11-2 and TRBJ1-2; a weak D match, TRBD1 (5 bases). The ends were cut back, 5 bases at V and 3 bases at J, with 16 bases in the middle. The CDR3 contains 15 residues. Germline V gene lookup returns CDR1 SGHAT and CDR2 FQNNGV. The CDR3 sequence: CASSVAGLLDYGYTF. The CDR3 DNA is TGTGCCAGCAGCGTGGCAGGGTTGCTAGACTATGGCTACACCTTC.

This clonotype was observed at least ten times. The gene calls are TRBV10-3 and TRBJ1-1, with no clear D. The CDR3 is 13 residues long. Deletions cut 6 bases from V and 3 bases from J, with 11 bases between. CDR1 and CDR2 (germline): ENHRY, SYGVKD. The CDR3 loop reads CAISGRGDTEAFF. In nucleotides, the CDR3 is TGTGCCATCAGCGGACGGGGTGACACTGAAGCTTTCTTT.

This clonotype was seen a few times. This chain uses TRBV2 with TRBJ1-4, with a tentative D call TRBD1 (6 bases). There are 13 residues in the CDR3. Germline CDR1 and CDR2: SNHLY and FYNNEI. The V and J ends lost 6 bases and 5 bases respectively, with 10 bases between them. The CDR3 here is CASSATGNEKLFF. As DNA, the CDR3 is TGTGCCAGCAGCGCTACAGGGAATGAAAAACTGTTTTTT.

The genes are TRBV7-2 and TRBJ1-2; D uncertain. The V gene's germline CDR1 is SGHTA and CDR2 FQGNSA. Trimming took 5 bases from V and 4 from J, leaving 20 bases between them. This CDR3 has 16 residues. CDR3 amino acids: CASSPLARTKLYGYTF. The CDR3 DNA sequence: TGTGCCAGCAGCCCCCTAGCTCGGACCAAGCTCTATGGCTACACCTTC.

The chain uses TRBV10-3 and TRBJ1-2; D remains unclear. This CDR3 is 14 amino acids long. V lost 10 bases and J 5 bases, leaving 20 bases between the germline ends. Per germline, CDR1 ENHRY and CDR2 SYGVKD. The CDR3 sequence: CASAYADGLYGYTF. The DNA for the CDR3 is TGTGCCAGCGCATACGCGGACGGATTATATGGCTACACCTTC.

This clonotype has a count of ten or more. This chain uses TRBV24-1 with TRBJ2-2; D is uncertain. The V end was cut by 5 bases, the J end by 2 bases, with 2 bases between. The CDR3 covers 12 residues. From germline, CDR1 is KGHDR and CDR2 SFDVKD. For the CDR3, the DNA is TGTGCCACCAGTGGAAACACCGGGGAGCTGTTTTTT. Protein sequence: CATSGNTGELFF.

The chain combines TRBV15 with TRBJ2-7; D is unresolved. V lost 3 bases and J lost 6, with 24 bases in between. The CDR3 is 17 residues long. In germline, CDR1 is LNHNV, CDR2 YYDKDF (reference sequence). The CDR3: CATSRAYSKSFNSEQYF. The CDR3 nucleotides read TGTGCCACCAGCAGGGCCTACAGCAAGTCCTTCAATTCCGAGCAGTACTTC.

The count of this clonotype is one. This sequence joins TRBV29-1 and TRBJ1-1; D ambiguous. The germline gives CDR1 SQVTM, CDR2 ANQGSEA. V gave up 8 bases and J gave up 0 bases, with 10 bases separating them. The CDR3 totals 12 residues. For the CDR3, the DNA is TGCAGCATGGAACACATGAACACTGAAGCTTTCTTT. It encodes CSMEHMNTEAFF.

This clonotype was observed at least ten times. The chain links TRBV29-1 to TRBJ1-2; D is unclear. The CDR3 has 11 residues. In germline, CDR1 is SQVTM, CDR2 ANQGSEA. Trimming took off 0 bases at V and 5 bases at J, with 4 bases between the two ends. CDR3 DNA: TGCAGCGTTGAAGAGCTATATGGCTACACCTTC. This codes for CSVEELYGYTF.

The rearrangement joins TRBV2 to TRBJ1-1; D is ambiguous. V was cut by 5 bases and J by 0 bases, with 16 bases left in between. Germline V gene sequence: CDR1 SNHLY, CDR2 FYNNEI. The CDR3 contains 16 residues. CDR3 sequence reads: CASSPPDHAMNTEAFF. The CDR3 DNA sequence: TGTGCCAGCAGTCCACCGGACCATGCCATGAACACTGAAGCTTTCTTT.

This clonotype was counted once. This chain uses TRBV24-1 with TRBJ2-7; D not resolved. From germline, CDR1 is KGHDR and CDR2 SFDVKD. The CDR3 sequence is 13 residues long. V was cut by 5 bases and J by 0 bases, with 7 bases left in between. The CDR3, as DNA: TGTGCCACCAGTGGAGGCAACTCCTACGAGCAGTACTTC. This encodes CATSGGNSYEQYF.

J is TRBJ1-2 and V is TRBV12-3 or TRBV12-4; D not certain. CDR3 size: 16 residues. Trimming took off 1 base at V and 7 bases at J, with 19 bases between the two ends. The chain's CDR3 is CASSLGVRRRVGGYTF. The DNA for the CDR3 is TGTGCCAGCAGTTTAGGAGTTCGGAGACGGGTCGGTGGCTACACCTTC.

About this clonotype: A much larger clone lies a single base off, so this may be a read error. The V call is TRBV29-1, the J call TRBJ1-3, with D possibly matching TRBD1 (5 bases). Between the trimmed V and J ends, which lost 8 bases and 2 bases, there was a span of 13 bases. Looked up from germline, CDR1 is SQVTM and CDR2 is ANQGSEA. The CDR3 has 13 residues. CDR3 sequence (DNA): TGCAGCATTGTAAACAGGACTGGAAACACCATATATTTT. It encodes CSIVNRTGNTIYF.

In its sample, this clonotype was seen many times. The CDR3 region has the DNA TGTGCCAGCAATACAGGGTCTGGAAACACCATATATTTT. Its translation: CASNTGSGNTIYF. V gene TRBV2 combines with J gene TRBJ1-3, with D possibly matching TRBD1 (6 bases). The CDR3 has 13 amino acids. Germline CDR1 reads SNHLY; CDR2 reads FYNNEI. V shed 7 bases and J shed 1 base, with 8 bases lying between them.

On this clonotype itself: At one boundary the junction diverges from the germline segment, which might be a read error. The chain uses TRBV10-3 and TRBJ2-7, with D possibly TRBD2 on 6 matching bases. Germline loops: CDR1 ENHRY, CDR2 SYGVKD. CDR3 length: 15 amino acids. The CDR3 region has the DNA TGTGCCAGCAGTTACCTGGGAGGCAGTGACTACGAGCAGTACTTC. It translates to CASSYLGGSDYEQYF.

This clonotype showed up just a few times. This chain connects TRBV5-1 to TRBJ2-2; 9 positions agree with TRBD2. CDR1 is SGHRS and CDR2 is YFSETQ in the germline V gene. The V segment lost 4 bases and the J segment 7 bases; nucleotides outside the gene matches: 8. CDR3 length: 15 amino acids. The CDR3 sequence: CASSPGTSWGGELFF. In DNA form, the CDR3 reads TGCGCCAGCAGCCCTGGGACTAGCTGGGGCGGGGAGCTGTTTTTT. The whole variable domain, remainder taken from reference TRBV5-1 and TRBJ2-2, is KAGVTQTPRYLIKTRGQQVTLSCSPISGHRSVSWYQQTPGQGLQFLFEYFSETQRNKGNFPGRFSGRQFSNSRSEMNVSTLELGDSALYLCASSPGTSWGGELFFGEGSRLTVL.